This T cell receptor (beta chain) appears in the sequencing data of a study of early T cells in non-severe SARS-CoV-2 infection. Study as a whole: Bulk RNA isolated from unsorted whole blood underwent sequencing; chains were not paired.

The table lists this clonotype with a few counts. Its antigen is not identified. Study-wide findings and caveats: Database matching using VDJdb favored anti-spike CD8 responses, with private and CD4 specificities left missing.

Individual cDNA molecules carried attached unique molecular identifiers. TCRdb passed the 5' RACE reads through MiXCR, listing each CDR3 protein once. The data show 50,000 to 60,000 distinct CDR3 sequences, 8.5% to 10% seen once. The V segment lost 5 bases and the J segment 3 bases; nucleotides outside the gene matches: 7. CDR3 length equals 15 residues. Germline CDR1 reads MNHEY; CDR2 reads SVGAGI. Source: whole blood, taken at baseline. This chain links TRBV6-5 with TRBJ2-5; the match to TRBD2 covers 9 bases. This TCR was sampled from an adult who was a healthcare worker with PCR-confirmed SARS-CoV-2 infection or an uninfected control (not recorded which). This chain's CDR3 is CASSTFGTSKETQYF. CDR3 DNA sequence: TGTGCCAGCAGTACCTTCGGGACTAGCAAAGAGACCCAGTACTTC.